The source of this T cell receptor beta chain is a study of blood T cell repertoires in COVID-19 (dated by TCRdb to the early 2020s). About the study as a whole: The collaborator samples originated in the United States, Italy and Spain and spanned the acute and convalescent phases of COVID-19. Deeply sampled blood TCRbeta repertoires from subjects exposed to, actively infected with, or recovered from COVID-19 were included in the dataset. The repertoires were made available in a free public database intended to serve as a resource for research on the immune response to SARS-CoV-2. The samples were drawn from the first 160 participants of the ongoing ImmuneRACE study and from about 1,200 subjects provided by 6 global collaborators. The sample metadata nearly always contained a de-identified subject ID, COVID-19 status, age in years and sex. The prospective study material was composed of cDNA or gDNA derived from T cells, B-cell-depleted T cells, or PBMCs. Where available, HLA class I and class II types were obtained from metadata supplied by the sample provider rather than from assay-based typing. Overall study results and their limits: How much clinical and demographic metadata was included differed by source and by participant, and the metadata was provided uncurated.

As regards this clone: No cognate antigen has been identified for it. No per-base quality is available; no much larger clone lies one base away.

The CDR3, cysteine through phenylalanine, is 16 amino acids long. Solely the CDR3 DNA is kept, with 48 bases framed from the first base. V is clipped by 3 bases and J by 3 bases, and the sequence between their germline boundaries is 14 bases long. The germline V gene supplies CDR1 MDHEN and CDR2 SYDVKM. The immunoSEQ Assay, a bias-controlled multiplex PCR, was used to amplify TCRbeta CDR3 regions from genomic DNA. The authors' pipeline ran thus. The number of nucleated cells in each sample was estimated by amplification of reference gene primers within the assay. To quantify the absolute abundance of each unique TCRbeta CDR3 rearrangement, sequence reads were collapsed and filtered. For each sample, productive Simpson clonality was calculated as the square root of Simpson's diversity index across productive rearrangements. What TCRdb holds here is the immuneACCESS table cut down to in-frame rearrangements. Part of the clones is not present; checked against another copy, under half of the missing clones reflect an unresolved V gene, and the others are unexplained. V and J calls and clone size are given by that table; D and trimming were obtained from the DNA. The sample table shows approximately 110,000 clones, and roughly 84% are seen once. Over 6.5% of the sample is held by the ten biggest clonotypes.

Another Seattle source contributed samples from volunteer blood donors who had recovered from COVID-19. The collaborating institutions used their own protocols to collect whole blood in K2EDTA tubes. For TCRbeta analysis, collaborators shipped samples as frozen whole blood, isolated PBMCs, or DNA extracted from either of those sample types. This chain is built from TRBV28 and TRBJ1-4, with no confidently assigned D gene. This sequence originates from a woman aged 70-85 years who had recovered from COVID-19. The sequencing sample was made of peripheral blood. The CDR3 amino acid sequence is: CASSFALWAPNEKLFF. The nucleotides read TGTGCCAGCAGTTTTGCCCTTTGGGCGCCTAATGAAAAACTGTTTTTT.